This TCR beta chain originates from a study of beta chain features in type 1 diabetes. Of the isolated RNA, all was reverse transcribed, and so the sequenced material was expressed TCRB transcripts. Assay used: immunoSEQ multiplex PCR; TCRdb lists only in-frame clones, some missing. Of 600,000 to 700,000 clones in the sample, over 10% were seen once. Findings and limits, study-wide: Shorter TCRB CDR3s, moderately but significantly so, were found in Type 1 diabetes patients in all four CD4+ subsets.

This CDR3 spans 14 amino acids. Germline V gives CDR1 SGHRS, CDR2 YFSETQ. V lost 4 bases, J lost 4 bases, and 12 bases lay in between. Details on this clone: Its antigen is not known. Other nucleotide sequences from this sample produce the same CDR3.

The chain joins TRBV5-1 to TRBJ1-3; the D is unclear. Sequencing was done on a sample of naive CD4+ T cells from blood. The TCR was taken from a man aged 25-45 years with type 1 diabetes. The DNA for the CDR3 is TGCGCCAGCAGCCTCGGCACGACAGGAAACACCATATATTTT. Amino acid sequence: CASSLGTTGNTIYF.